The 20 T cell receptor beta chains reported below all come from one sample, sequenced in a study of blood T cell repertoires in COVID-19. Data came from immunoSEQ multiplex PCR; TCRdb stores just in-frame clones and leaves some out. The table records about 190,000 clones, roughly 88% of them present only once. Sequenced input: peripheral blood. The receptors here all came from a woman aged 40-49 years who had recovered from COVID-19.

The chain is built from TRBV29-1 and TRBJ2-7; the D is unclear. The CDR3 consists of 11 residues. Germline V gene data show CDR1 as SQVTM and CDR2 as ANQGSEA. Trimming stripped 4 bases from V and 1 base from J, with 5 bases between. CDR3 sequence (DNA): TGCAGCGTTGTGAGTTCCTACGAGCAGTACTTC. Protein: CSVVSSYEQYF.

The V and J genes are TRBV19 and TRBJ2-7; 9 nucleotides line up with TRBD2. Trimming at V came to 4 bases and at J to 3 bases, leaving 10 bases not matched to a gene. Germline V gene data show CDR1 as LNHDA and CDR2 as SQIVND (reference sequence). The CDR3 covers 16 residues. Here the CDR3 DNA reads TGTGCCAGTAGTAAAGAGGAAGCGGGAGGATTCTACGAGCAGTACTTC. It yields the protein CASSKEEAGGFYEQYF. The variable domain in full, with the rest retrieved from reference TRBV19 and TRBJ2-7, is DGGITQSPKYLFRKEGQNVTLSCEQNLNHDAMYWYRQDPGQGLRLIYYSQIVNDFQKGDIAEGYSVSREKKESFPLTVTSAQKNPTAFYLCASSKEEAGGFYEQYFGPGTRLTVT.

This clone has just one count. This chain links TRBV18 with TRBJ1-2; the match to TRBD1 covers 8 bases. V lost 2 bases, J lost 3 bases, and 5 bases stayed unmatched. The CDR3 covers 15 residues. Germline lookup yields CDR1 KGHSH and CDR2 LQKENI. Here the CDR3 reads CASSPAKGQDYGYTF. The CDR3 nucleotides are TGTGCCAGCTCACCAGCGAAGGGACAGGACTATGGCTACACCTTC.

The V gene is TRBV2, the J gene TRBJ1-2, with TRBD1 identical over 7 bases. Germline values: CDR1 SNHLY, CDR2 FYNNEI. The CDR3 loop spans 15 amino acids. V lost 6 bases and J lost 4; bases outside the gene matches: 11. The CDR3 DNA is TGTGCCAGCAGGGAGACAGGGATTGCAGGCTATGGCTACACCTTC. Protein product: CASRETGIAGYGYTF.

The chain carries TRBV30 and TRBJ1-6; perhaps TRBD1 as D (6 bases). Trimming took off 3 bases at V and 7 bases at J, with 13 bases between the two ends. Germline assignment: CDR1 GTSNPN and CDR2 SVGIG (reference sequence). The CDR3 has 14 residues. This chain's CDR3 is CAWSGGLSNSPLHF. CDR3 DNA: TGTGCCTGGAGCGGGGGGCTGAGCAATTCACCCCTCCACTTT.

The chain couples TRBV7-3 to TRBJ2-1; D gene unclear. Trimming removed 1 base at V and 5 bases at J, with 6 bases between. The V gene's germline CDR1 is SGHTA and CDR2 FQGTGA. This CDR3 has 13 residues. CDR3 sequence (DNA): TGTGCCAGCAGCTTAAGAAGCAACAATGAGCAGTTCTTC. It translates to CASSLRSNNEQFF.

The CDR3 protein is CASRGTGGFYEQYF. Here the CDR3 DNA reads TGTGCCAGCAGGGGGACAGGGGGCTTCTACGAGCAGTACTTC. This chain connects TRBV28 to TRBJ2-7, with 12 bases identical to TRBD1. V trimming: 6 bases; J trimming: 3 bases; junction bases outside the gene matches: 3. The CDR3 loop spans 14 amino acids. In germline, CDR1 is MDHEN, CDR2 SYDVKM.

The rearrangement links TRBV2 to TRBJ1-5; tentatively, D is TRBD1 (5 bases). Trimming stripped 6 bases from V and 7 bases from J, with 16 bases between. This CDR3 has 14 residues. The germline V gene has CDR1 SNHLY and CDR2 FYNNEI. CDR3 bases: TGTGCCAGCAGCTTGTCGGGGGAGGGCCAGCCCCAGCATTTT. It yields the protein CASSLSGEGQPQHF.

V usage is TRBV5-4 and J usage is TRBJ2-5; D might be TRBD1 (8 bases). CDR3 length: 13 residues. Germline values: CDR1 SGHNT, CDR2 YYREEE (reference sequence). Trimming shortened V by 4 bases and J by 5 bases, and 12 bases separated the two germline ends. The CDR3 DNA is TGTGCCAGCAGCCAACAGGGGGGGGAGACCCAGTACTTC. Protein: CASSQQGGETQYF.

The chain links TRBV7-9 to TRBJ2-1; 7 positions match TRBD1. Germline CDR1 and CDR2: SEHNR and FQNEAQ (reference sequence). After removal of 3 bases from V and 5 bases from J, the junction contained 4 bases not matched to a gene. The CDR3 covers 14 residues. For the CDR3, the DNA is TGTGCCAGCAGCTTCCAAGACAGGGACAATGAGCAGTTCTTC. The encoded protein is CASSFQDRDNEQFF.

V and J are TRBV28 and TRBJ2-3; D possibly corresponds to TRBD2 (6 bases). The germline gives CDR1 MDHEN, CDR2 SYDVKM. The CDR3 covers 17 residues. Trimming removed 7 bases at V and 4 bases at J, with 24 bases between. The CDR3 loop is CASTSLGFGTGADTQYF. CDR3 nucleotides: TGTGCCAGCACTTCCTTAGGGTTCGGGACGGGAGCAGATACGCAGTATTTT.

This chain links TRBV27 with TRBJ2-7, with D perhaps matching TRBD1 (6 bases). The germline CDR1 and CDR2 sequences are MNHEY and SMNVEV (reference sequence). The CDR3 is made up of 14 amino acids. V shed 5 bases and J shed 3 bases, with 14 bases lying between them. The CDR3 loop is CASSLSRGSYEQYF. CDR3 nucleotide sequence: TGTGCCAGCAGTCTTTCCAGGGGAAGCTACGAGCAGTACTTC.

CDR3 region: CASSLLTSGTDEQYF. The CDR3 DNA sequence: TGTGCCAGCAGCTTGTTGACTAGCGGGACCGACGAGCAGTACTTC. The chain joins TRBV5-6 to TRBJ2-7; 11 positions match TRBD2. Germline V lookup: CDR1 SGHDT, CDR2 YYEEEE. With 1 base clipped from V and 5 bases from J, the junction kept 5 bases outside the gene matches. The CDR3 sequence is 15 residues long.

The rearrangement uses TRBV9 and TRBJ2-1; 8 bases are shared with TRBD2. Looked up from germline, CDR1 is SGDLS and CDR2 is YYNGEE. J gave up 7 bases and V 0 bases, and 12 bases lay outside the gene matches. The CDR3 contains 17 residues. The CDR3 spells CASSVGPGAGGQNEQFF. CDR3 DNA: TGTGCCAGCAGCGTAGGGCCCGGGGCGGGAGGTCAAAATGAGCAGTTCTTC.

The gene calls are TRBV7-2 and TRBJ2-5; maybe TRBD2 (6 bases). V was cut by 5 bases and J by 5 bases, with 18 bases left in between. This CDR3 is built from 15 residues. CDR1 and CDR2 (germline): SGHTA, FQGNSA. CDR3 bases: TGTGCCAGCAGCCCCCAATCCCACCGGGGGGAGACCCAGTACTTC. Amino acid sequence: CASSPQSHRGETQYF.

This rearrangement joins TRBV7-9 to TRBJ2-2, with 9 bases matching TRBD1. The CDR3 spans 15 residues. The germline gives CDR1 SEHNR, CDR2 FQNEAQ (reference sequence). The ends lost 5 bases at V and 5 bases at J; junction bases unmatched: 6. Here the CDR3 DNA reads TGTGCCAGCAGCGACCGACAGGGGGGAACCGGGGAGCTGTTTTTT. Residues: CASSDRQGGTGELFF.

V usage is TRBV2 and J usage is TRBJ1-2, with TRBD1 as a possible D gene (6 bases). V lost 5 bases and J lost 8, with 18 bases in between. The CDR3 loop spans 14 amino acids. CDR1 and CDR2 from the germline V gene are SNHLY and FYNNEI. CDR3 in DNA: TGTGCCAGCAGTAGTTGGGGGCGTAGGATCGGCTACACCTTC. It encodes CASSSWGRRIGYTF. The variable domain in full, completed from reference TRBV2 and TRBJ1-2, reads EPEVTQTPSHQVTQMGQEVILRCVPISNHLYFYWYRQILGQKVEFLVSFYNNEISEKSEIFDDQFSVERPDGSNFTLKIRSTKLEDSAMYFCASSSWGRRIGYTFGSGTRLTVV.

The V and J genes are TRBV3-1 (or the pseudogene TRBV3-2) and TRBJ2-2; D is perhaps TRBD1 (5 bases). V dropped 4 bases and J dropped 6 bases, with 12 bases sitting between them. This CDR3 has 14 amino acids. The germline V gene has CDR1 LGHDT and CDR2 YNNKEL (reference sequence). The CDR3 DNA follows: TGTGCCAGCAGCCTCCAGGGTAGATCCGGGGAGCTGTTTTTT. This sequence encodes CASSLQGRSGELFF.

The J gene is TRBJ1-5, the V gene TRBV12-5, with TRBD1 identical over 12 bases. Germline CDR1 is LGHNT and CDR2 is FRNRAP. The CDR3 sequence is 17 residues long. The V segment lost 4 bases and the J segment 4 bases; nucleotides outside the gene matches: 8. Written as DNA, the CDR3 is TGTGCTAGTGGTTGGGGACAGGGGGCCAGAGGGAATCAGCCCCAGCATTTT. Its protein is CASGWGQGARGNQPQHF. The full variable domain, in which reference TRBV12-5 and TRBJ1-5 provide the parts outside the CDR3, is DARVTQTPRHKVTEMGQEVTMRCQPILGHNTVFWYRQTMMQGLELLAYFRNRAPLDDSGMPKDRFSAEMPDATLATLKIQPSEPRDSAVYFCASGWGQGARGNQPQHFGDGTRLSIL.

This clone was detected only once. J is TRBJ2-1 and V is TRBV7-9; no definite D call. The CDR3 has 12 amino acids. Trimming shortened V by 5 bases and J by 7 bases, and 9 bases separated the two germline ends. Germline-derived CDR1 and CDR2 are SEHNR and FQNEAQ (reference sequence). CDR3 nucleotide sequence: TGTGCCAGCAGCCTTGGCTGGAATGAGCAGTTCTTC. It yields the protein CASSLGWNEQFF.